This note documents a single T cell receptor beta chain sequence. The antigen remains unidentified. This sample was taken from a study of Graves' ophthalmopathy and Graves' hyperthyroidism. At the level of the study: Stable hyperthyroidism was defined by absence of ophthalmopathy within 18 months of follow-up. Findings and limits, study-wide: The model achieved about 67% sensitivity and less than 85% specificity for ophthalmopathy progression. Ophthalmopathy and stable hyperthyroidism were discriminated by a 13-signature model, with 87.88% sensitivity and 81.08% specificity. Blood repertoires reportedly contained most expanded thyroid clonotypes above 0.001 frequency.

There are 13 residues in the CDR3. Germline loops: CDR1 SQVTM, CDR2 ANQGSEA. V lost 5 bases, J lost 4 bases, and 5 bases stayed unmatched. The sequenced template was RNA, covering the TCR beta CDR3 region. The library came from an HTBI-primed first-round RT-PCR and a second-round multiplex PCR. Each CDR3 protein is one row after TCRdb ran MiXCR on the multiplex PCR reads. Of about 500,000 distinct CDR3 sequences detected, approximately 37% appear once; the ten largest clones hold roughly 4%. Sequencing input: peripheral blood or thyroid tissue (not recorded which). The chain employs TRBV29-1 and TRBJ1-2, with TRBD1 matching over 9 bases. The clonotype was recovered from an adult man with Graves' hyperthyroidism. CDR3 region: CSVTGGSSYGYTF. The CDR3 bases are TGCAGCGTTACAGGGGGCTCGAGCTATGGCTACACCTTC.